These T cell receptor beta chains were read from a single sample in a study of cytomegalovirus exposure and HLA in healthy donors. Produced via immunoSEQ multiplex PCR; TCRdb's table is partial and in-frame only. The table shows some 170,000 clones, with roughly 80% occurring only once. The sequenced sample consisted of PBMCs. The receptors come from a woman aged 30 to 39 in good health and CMV-seropositive. The CDR3 runs from the conserved cysteine through the conserved F or W. D genes are given only for firm matches. Clone size appears in some rows only: once, few, many, or a class for an expanded clone.

cdr3_nt: TGTGCCAGCAGCGTAGCCGTTGGGAGAGGGGGAGATACGCAGTATTTT
cdr3_aa: CASSVAVGRGGDTQYF
v_call: TRBV9
clone_size: -
d_call: -
j_call: TRBJ2-3

cdr3_nt: TGCGCCAGCAGCCAAGATTGGGGGCACTATGGCTACACCTTC
cdr3_aa: CASSQDWGHYGYTF
v_call: TRBV4-1
clone_size: -
d_call: -
j_call: TRBJ1-2

cdr3_nt: TGTGCCAGCAGCGTAGTCAGCGGGGGGGCCGGGGATACGCAGTATTTT
cdr3_aa: CASSVVSGGAGDTQYF
v_call: TRBV9
clone_size: once
d_call: TRBD2
j_call: TRBJ2-3

cdr3_nt: TGTGCCAGCAGTTACACAGGGCCCACAGATACGCAGTATTTT
cdr3_aa: CASSYTGPTDTQYF
v_call: TRBV5-6
clone_size: -
d_call: -
j_call: TRBJ2-3

cdr3_nt: TGTGCCAGCAGCTTGACGGGAAATACAGATACGCAGTATTTT
cdr3_aa: CASSLTGNTDTQYF
v_call: TRBV7-6
clone_size: few
d_call: -
j_call: TRBJ2-3

cdr3_nt: TGTGCCAGCAGCTCGGGACAGGGGTCCGCGTTCTATGGCTACACCTTC
cdr3_aa: CASSSGQGSAFYGYTF
v_call: TRBV5-5
clone_size: -
d_call: TRBD1
j_call: TRBJ1-2

cdr3_nt: TGTGCCAGCAGCCCGGGGACAGGTCACTTCTATGGCTACACCTTC
cdr3_aa: CASSPGTGHFYGYTF
v_call: TRBV9
clone_size: -
d_call: TRBD1
j_call: TRBJ1-2

cdr3_nt: TGTGCCAGCAGCTCCAGCCGAACTAGCGGTGCCTACAATGAGCAGTTCTTC
cdr3_aa: CASSSSRTSGAYNEQFF
v_call: TRBV7-9
clone_size: -
d_call: TRBD2
j_call: TRBJ2-1

cdr3_nt: TGTGCCAGCAGCTCCGGACGGGGTAATGAGCAGTTCTTC
cdr3_aa: CASSSGRGNEQFF
v_call: TRBV7-2
clone_size: -
d_call: -
j_call: TRBJ2-1

cdr3_nt: TGTGCCAGCAGCTTATGGCTAGCGGGCCACAATGAGCAGTTCTTC
cdr3_aa: CASSLWLAGHNEQFF
v_call: TRBV7-9
clone_size: -
d_call: TRBD2
j_call: TRBJ2-1

cdr3_nt: TGTGCCAGCAGCTTAGGGGCTAGCGGGGGGCCAGATACGCAGTATTTT
cdr3_aa: CASSLGASGGPDTQYF
v_call: TRBV7-3
clone_size: -
d_call: TRBD2
j_call: TRBJ2-3

cdr3_nt: TGTGCCAGCAGCTTAGATCTCACGGTAAGCTCCTACAATGAGCAGTTCTTC
cdr3_aa: CASSLDLTVSSYNEQFF
v_call: TRBV11-2
clone_size: -
d_call: -
j_call: TRBJ2-1

cdr3_nt: TGTGCCAGCAGTGAATTTCGACTAGAAGCTAACTATGGCTACACCTTC
cdr3_aa: CASSEFRLEANYGYTF
v_call: TRBV2
clone_size: -
d_call: -
j_call: TRBJ1-2

cdr3_nt: TGTGCCAGCCACAATAACTATGGCTACACCTTC
cdr3_aa: CASHNNYGYTF
v_call: TRBV7-8
clone_size: -
d_call: -
j_call: TRBJ1-2

cdr3_nt: TGTGCCAGCAGCTTAGGGCTGGGACAGCGCTACAATGAGCAGTTCTTC
cdr3_aa: CASSLGLGQRYNEQFF
v_call: TRBV7-9
clone_size: -
d_call: TRBD1
j_call: TRBJ2-1

cdr3_nt: TGTGCCTGGAGTGTACAACGAACTAGCGGACGCACAGATACGCAGTATTTT
cdr3_aa: CAWSVQRTSGRTDTQYF
v_call: TRBV30
clone_size: -
d_call: TRBD2
j_call: TRBJ2-3

cdr3_nt: TGTGCCAGCACCTTATCGTCGGGTAACTATGGCTACACCTTC
cdr3_aa: CASTLSSGNYGYTF
v_call: TRBV9
clone_size: -
d_call: -
j_call: TRBJ1-2

cdr3_nt: TGTGCCAGCAGTTCAAGACTAGCGAAGACCCAGTACTTC
cdr3_aa: CASSSRLAKTQYF
v_call: TRBV28
clone_size: -
d_call: TRBD2
j_call: TRBJ2-5

cdr3_nt: TGTGCCAGCAGTGAAGGGGACAGGGGCTACGAGCAGTACTTC
cdr3_aa: CASSEGDRGYEQYF
v_call: TRBV6-1
clone_size: -
d_call: TRBD1
j_call: TRBJ2-7

cdr3_nt: TGCGCCAGCAGCCAACGGTTCCGAAACACTGAAGCTTTCTTT
cdr3_aa: CASSQRFRNTEAFF
v_call: TRBV4-3
clone_size: -
d_call: -
j_call: TRBJ1-1

cdr3_nt: TGTGCCAGCAGCTTAGTTGGGACTAGCGGATACACAGATACGCAGTATTTT
cdr3_aa: CASSLVGTSGYTDTQYF
v_call: TRBV7-8
clone_size: -
d_call: TRBD2
j_call: TRBJ2-3

cdr3_nt: TGCGCCAGCAGCCAGTACGGACTAGCGATCGATGAGCAGTTCTTC
cdr3_aa: CASSQYGLAIDEQFF
v_call: TRBV4-3
clone_size: -
d_call: TRBD2
j_call: TRBJ2-1

cdr3_nt: TGTTCCAGCAGCTTAGTTCGGGAAGCTTTCTTT
cdr3_aa: CSSSLVREAFF
v_call: TRBV7-9
clone_size: once
d_call: -
j_call: TRBJ1-1

cdr3_nt: TGTGCCATCAGTGAGAGCCTAGCGGCTGAGCAGTACTTC
cdr3_aa: CAISESLAAEQYF
v_call: TRBV10-3
clone_size: -
d_call: TRBD2
j_call: TRBJ2-7

cdr3_nt: TGTGCCAGCTCACCACCGAGCGTAGCGAGCTCTGGAAACACCATATATTTT
cdr3_aa: CASSPPSVASSGNTIYF
v_call: TRBV18
clone_size: few
d_call: -
j_call: TRBJ1-3

cdr3_nt: TGTGCCAGCAGCCAGACGACAGGGATGGGCTCTGGAAACACCATATATTTT
cdr3_aa: CASSQTTGMGSGNTIYF
v_call: TRBV7-8
clone_size: -
d_call: TRBD1
j_call: TRBJ1-3

cdr3_nt: TGCGCCAGCAGCTTGTCTCCCGGCTCCTACGAGCAGTACTTC
cdr3_aa: CASSLSPGSYEQYF
v_call: TRBV5-1
clone_size: -
d_call: -
j_call: TRBJ2-7

cdr3_nt: TGTGCCAGCAGTGAAAGGGGGGGGATGAACACTGAAGCTTTCTTT
cdr3_aa: CASSERGGMNTEAFF
v_call: TRBV2
clone_size: -
d_call: -
j_call: TRBJ1-1

cdr3_nt: TGTGCCAGCACCACGAGGGGCGGGGGGGCCTTCTACAATGAGCAGTTCTTC
cdr3_aa: CASTTRGGGAFYNEQFF
v_call: TRBV7-9
clone_size: -
d_call: TRBD2
j_call: TRBJ2-1

cdr3_nt: TGCAGCGTTGCCGGTTTCTACAATGAGCAGTTCTTC
cdr3_aa: CSVAGFYNEQFF
v_call: TRBV29-1
clone_size: -
d_call: -
j_call: TRBJ2-1

cdr3_nt: TGTGCCAGCAGCTTCCCAATGGACTCAAGCTCTGGAAACACCATATATTTT
cdr3_aa: CASSFPMDSSSGNTIYF
v_call: TRBV7-9
clone_size: -
d_call: -
j_call: TRBJ1-3

cdr3_nt: TGTGCCAGTAGTACCCTACAGGGCATAGTGTTCGGGGAGCTGTTTTTT
cdr3_aa: CASSTLQGIVFGELFF
v_call: TRBV19
clone_size: -
d_call: -
j_call: TRBJ2-2

cdr3_nt: TGCGCCAGCAGCCGACAAACCCTGGGACAGTCCTACGAGCAGTACTTC
cdr3_aa: CASSRQTLGQSYEQYF
v_call: TRBV5-1
clone_size: -
d_call: TRBD1
j_call: TRBJ2-7

cdr3_nt: TGTGCCAGCAGAAGGGGGACAGTTAACGCGGGCGGCTACACCTTC
cdr3_aa: CASRRGTVNAGGYTF
v_call: TRBV27
clone_size: -
d_call: TRBD1
j_call: TRBJ1-2

cdr3_nt: TGTGCCAGCAGCCCTCTAGGGGGATCTGAAGCTTTCTTT
cdr3_aa: CASSPLGGSEAFF
v_call: TRBV7-9
clone_size: -
d_call: -
j_call: TRBJ1-1

cdr3_nt: TGCGCCAGCAGCCCACGCTCGGGACTGGAGTTAGATACGCAGTATTTT
cdr3_aa: CASSPRSGLELDTQYF
v_call: TRBV4-1
clone_size: -
d_call: -
j_call: TRBJ2-3

cdr3_nt: TGTGCCAGCAGCCCGCGACCTCTCCGGGTGGGCTACACCTTC
cdr3_aa: CASSPRPLRVGYTF
v_call: TRBV7-9
clone_size: -
d_call: -
j_call: TRBJ1-2

cdr3_nt: TGTGCCTGGAGTGGAGGGACAGGGAGAGCTTTCTTT
cdr3_aa: CAWSGGTGRAFF
v_call: TRBV30
clone_size: -
d_call: TRBD1
j_call: TRBJ1-1

cdr3_nt: TGTGCCAGCAGTCGGGGGGCCGATGAGTTGCCCCTCCACTTT
cdr3_aa: CASSRGADELPLHF
v_call: TRBV2
clone_size: few
d_call: -
j_call: TRBJ1-6

cdr3_nt: TGTGCCAGCAGCTCTTTAGCGGCCGACACCGGGGAGCTGTTTTTT
cdr3_aa: CASSSLAADTGELFF
v_call: TRBV7-3
clone_size: -
d_call: -
j_call: TRBJ2-2

cdr3_nt: TGTGCCATCAGTGATTCGGGGACAGTAACAAAATCAGCCCAGCATTTT
cdr3_aa: CAISDSGTVTKSAQHF
v_call: TRBV10-3
clone_size: -
d_call: TRBD1
j_call: TRBJ1-5

cdr3_nt: TGTGCCAGCAGTGAATATCACAGAAACTATGGCTACACCTTC
cdr3_aa: CASSEYHRNYGYTF
v_call: TRBV25-1
clone_size: few
d_call: -
j_call: TRBJ1-2

cdr3_nt: TGTGCCAGCAGCCCGTCGAGGGGGCAAGAGACCCAGTACTTC
cdr3_aa: CASSPSRGQETQYF
v_call: TRBV11-3
clone_size: few
d_call: -
j_call: TRBJ2-5

cdr3_nt: TGTGCCAGCAGCCCCAATCCGAAGCGGGGACGCACAGATACGCAGTATTTT
cdr3_aa: CASSPNPKRGRTDTQYF
v_call: TRBV4-2
clone_size: -
d_call: TRBD2
j_call: TRBJ2-3

cdr3_nt: TGTGCCAGCGGCGGGGGCGACGAGCAGTACTTC
cdr3_aa: CASGGGDEQYF
v_call: TRBV27
clone_size: -
d_call: -
j_call: TRBJ2-7

cdr3_nt: TGTGCCAGCAGCTTATTTAACAATGAGCAGTTCTTC
cdr3_aa: CASSLFNNEQFF
v_call: TRBV11-2
clone_size: -
d_call: -
j_call: TRBJ2-1

cdr3_nt: TGTGCCAGCAGCTATATCGGTCCAGCGTCCGAGCAGTACTTC
cdr3_aa: CASSYIGPASEQYF
v_call: TRBV7-2
clone_size: -
d_call: -
j_call: TRBJ2-7

cdr3_nt: TGTGCCAGCAGGGTTACAGGGAGCACTGAAGCTTTCTTT
cdr3_aa: CASRVTGSTEAFF
v_call: TRBV2
clone_size: -
d_call: -
j_call: TRBJ1-1

cdr3_nt: TGTGCCAGCAGTTACTCCGGGTCAGGGGAAAACATTCAGTACTTC
cdr3_aa: CASSYSGSGENIQYF
v_call: TRBV6-5
clone_size: -
d_call: -
j_call: TRBJ2-4